Presented here are 14 T cell receptor beta chains from one specimen sequenced in a study of beta chain features in type 1 diabetes. Expressed TCRB transcripts were sequenced because the isolated RNA had all been reverse transcribed beforehand. Sequencing was performed with immunoSEQ multiplex PCR; in TCRdb, only in-frame clones are kept and a portion is missing. The data hold some 500,000 clones, with 10% to 12% observed a single time. Input material: naive CD4+ T cells from blood. These TCRs come from a woman under 30 in good health.

The chain joins TRBV6-1 to TRBJ1-5; TRBD1 matches at 9 bases. Germline CDR1 and CDR2: MNHNS and SASEGT. V shed 6 bases, J shed 7 bases, and the junction held 7 bases outside the gene matches. The CDR3 has 14 residues. The CDR3 DNA sequence: TGTGCCAGCAGGGGACAGGGAGCGAGGCAGCCCCAGCATTTT. This codes for CASRGQGARQPQHF.

The chain couples TRBV29-1 to TRBJ2-7, with D possibly matching TRBD1 (6 bases). Germline CDR1 reads SQVTM; CDR2 reads ANQGSEA. Between the trimmed V and J ends, which lost 4 bases and 5 bases, there was a span of 15 bases. The CDR3 contains 13 residues. Here the CDR3 DNA reads TGCAGCGTTGCCCTTGGGGGCTATAACGAGCAGTACTTC. Amino acids: CSVALGGYNEQYF.

This clone was counted between two and nine times. The genes are TRBV28 and TRBJ2-7; D remains unclear. The CDR3 totals 14 residues. Trimming stripped 5 bases from V and 1 base from J, with 12 bases between. From germline, CDR1 is MDHEN and CDR2 SYDVKM. In DNA form, the CDR3 reads TGTGCCAGCAGTACCCTTAAACGTTCCTACGAGCAGTACGTC. Translated, it gives CASSTLKRSYEQYV.

This clone was picked up a small number of times. The V gene is TRBV29-1, the J gene TRBJ1-2, with 8 nucleotides matching TRBD1. Trimming took 7 bases from V and 5 from J; bases not matched to a gene: 12. CDR3 length: 14 amino acids. From germline, CDR1 is SQVTM and CDR2 ANQGSEA. In DNA, the CDR3 is TGCAGCGCCAGGACAGGGACAGGAATATATGGCTACACCTTC. Its translation: CSARTGTGIYGYTF.

The chain links TRBV6-1 to TRBJ2-5; D not certain. Germline V CDR1 and CDR2: MNHNS, SASEGT. Trimming cost V 3 bases and J 4 bases, with 12 bases left between them. There are 14 residues in the CDR3. CDR3 DNA: TGTGCCAGCAGTGATGGTGGTAAGCGAGAGACCCAGTACTTC. It yields the protein CASSDGGKRETQYF.

The J gene is TRBJ2-7, the V gene TRBV6-1; 9 bases fit TRBD2. Trimming took 8 bases from V and 4 from J; bases not matched to a gene: 9. The CDR3 loop spans 14 amino acids. CDR1 is MNHNS, CDR2 SASEGT, per germline. Written as DNA, the CDR3 is TGTGCCAGCCTTCAGGGCACTAGCGGGTACGAGCAGTACGTC. Its translation: CASLQGTSGYEQYV.

As DNA, the CDR3 is TGCGCCAGCAGCTTACAGAACAATGAGCAGTTCTTC. This encodes CASSLQNNEQFF. V and J are TRBV5-1 and TRBJ2-1, with D unclear. Germline-derived CDR1 and CDR2 are SGHRS and YFSETQ. The ends were cut back, 2 bases at V and 5 bases at J, with 5 bases in the middle. This CDR3 has 12 residues.

The chain is built from TRBV7-8 and TRBJ2-7, with no clear D. Germline-derived CDR1 and CDR2 are SGHVS and FQNEAQ. The CDR3 covers 12 residues. The germline V and J ends were trimmed by 2 bases and 7 bases, with 9 bases remaining between them. The CDR3 nucleotides are TGTGCCAGCAGCTTAATTTTGGGGGAGCAGTACTTC. It is translated as CASSLILGEQYF.

V usage is TRBV9 and J usage is TRBJ2-5, with D tentatively TRBD2 (5 bases). The CDR3 has 14 residues. Germline-derived CDR1 and CDR2 are SGDLS and YYNGEE. The germline V and J ends were trimmed by 4 bases and 2 bases, with 12 bases remaining between them. The CDR3 protein is CASSPRGEQETQYF. Here the CDR3 DNA reads TGTGCCAGCAGCCCCCGGGGAGAACAAGAGACCCAGTACTTC.

A few counts support this clone. J is TRBJ2-5 and V is TRBV11-1; the match to TRBD2 covers 7 bases. The V gene end was trimmed by 2 bases and the J gene end by 5 bases; junction bases not matched to a gene: 17. This CDR3 is 18 amino acids long. Germline-derived CDR1 and CDR2 are SGHAT and FQDESV (reference sequence). The CDR3 DNA is TGTGCCAGCAGCTTATCTACGGCCTCGGCGGGAGTTCGTGAGACCCAGTACTTC. The encoded protein is CASSLSTASAGVRETQYF.

The V and J genes are TRBV20-1 and TRBJ2-1; D perhaps matches TRBD1 (5 bases). The CDR3 consists of 11 residues. Germline lookup yields CDR1 DFQATT and CDR2 SNEGSKA (reference sequence). V lost 5 bases and J 9 bases, leaving 11 bases between the germline ends. CDR3 bases: TGCAGTGCTCCTTCAGGGATTGAGCAGTTCTTC. Protein: CSAPSGIEQFF.

This clone was detected only a few times. The chain has TRBV7-6 and TRBJ2-3; weak D call: TRBD1 (5 bases). The CDR3 loop spans 15 amino acids. Trimming pared 0 bases from V and 2 bases from J, leaving 9 bases between. Germline V gene sequence: CDR1 SGHVS, CDR2 FNYEAQ. The CDR3 spells CASSLAPGPTDTQYF. As DNA, the CDR3 is TGTGCCAGCAGCTTAGCTCCAGGGCCCACAGATACGCAGTATTTT.

The sample holds a few counts of this clone. The chain couples TRBV7-3 to TRBJ2-3, with D perhaps matching TRBD2 (5 bases). Germline values: CDR1 SGHTA, CDR2 FQGTGA. V was pared by 4 bases and J by 2 bases, with 10 bases between. The CDR3 runs 14 residues. The CDR3 loop reads CASSSDGNTDTQYF. For the CDR3, the DNA is TGTGCCAGCAGCTCGGACGGGAACACAGATACGCAGTATTTT.

This rearrangement joins TRBV7-9 to TRBJ2-5, with TRBD2 matching over 13 bases. Germline loops: CDR1 SEHNR, CDR2 FQNEAQ (reference sequence). This CDR3 has 16 amino acids. Trimming took 5 bases from V and 5 from J; bases not matched to a gene: 8. The CDR3 coding sequence is TGTGCCAGCAGCATACCCTGGGGACTAGCGGGGGAGACCCAGTACTTC. As protein: CASSIPWGLAGETQYF.